What follows are 3 T cell receptor beta chains derived from one specimen sequenced in a study of PD-1 blockade in mismatch repair-deficient tumors (dated by TCRdb to the late 2010s). The library relied on the immunoSEQ multiplex PCR assay. TCRdb holds this immuneACCESS table with in-frame rearrangements only. Some clones are missing; in checked studies, unresolved V genes explain under half, and the rest has no known cause. In this sample the table shows tens of thousands of clones, approximately 84% of which occur a single time. Of the sample, approximately 17% is held by the ten largest clones. The sequencing used peripheral blood, collected 2 weeks after starting pembrolizumab. Receptor source: an adult with mismatch repair-deficient cancer.

V is TRBV30 and J is TRBJ2-3; TRBD1 is a possible D gene (5 bases). Trimming stripped 1 base from V and 4 bases from J, with 6 bases between. The CDR3 totals 12 residues. Germline lookup yields CDR1 GTSNPN and CDR2 SVGIG (reference sequence). In DNA, the CDR3 is TGTGCCTGGAGTGGGACATCAGATACGCAGTATTTT. It yields the protein CAWSGTSDTQYF.

In this sample, this clone turned up a few times. The J gene is TRBJ2-7, the V gene TRBV14; D uncertain. Germline CDR1 is SGHDN and CDR2 is FVKESK. The germline V and J ends were trimmed by 3 bases and 2 bases, with 2 bases remaining between them. This CDR3 has 11 amino acids. CDR3 sequence reads: CASSHTYEQYF. The CDR3 DNA follows: TGTGCCAGCAGCCACACCTACGAGCAGTACTTC. The variable domain in full, with the rest retrieved from reference TRBV14 and TRBJ2-7, is EAGVTQFPSHSVIEKGQTVTLRCDPISGHDNLYWYRRVMGKEIKFLLHFVKESKQDESGMPNNRFLAERTGGTYSTLKVQPAELEDSGVYFCASSHTYEQYFGPGTRLTVT.

This chain joins TRBV7-6 and TRBJ2-3; TRBD2 is a possible D gene (6 bases). This CDR3 spans 17 amino acids. Trimming cost V 1 base and J 3 bases, with 17 bases left between them. Germline assignment: CDR1 SGHVS and CDR2 FNYEAQ. The CDR3 spells CASSLGGRAGRTDTQYF. CDR3 sequence (DNA): TGTGCCAGCAGCTTAGGGGGCAGGGCGGGGAGGACAGATACGCAGTATTTT.